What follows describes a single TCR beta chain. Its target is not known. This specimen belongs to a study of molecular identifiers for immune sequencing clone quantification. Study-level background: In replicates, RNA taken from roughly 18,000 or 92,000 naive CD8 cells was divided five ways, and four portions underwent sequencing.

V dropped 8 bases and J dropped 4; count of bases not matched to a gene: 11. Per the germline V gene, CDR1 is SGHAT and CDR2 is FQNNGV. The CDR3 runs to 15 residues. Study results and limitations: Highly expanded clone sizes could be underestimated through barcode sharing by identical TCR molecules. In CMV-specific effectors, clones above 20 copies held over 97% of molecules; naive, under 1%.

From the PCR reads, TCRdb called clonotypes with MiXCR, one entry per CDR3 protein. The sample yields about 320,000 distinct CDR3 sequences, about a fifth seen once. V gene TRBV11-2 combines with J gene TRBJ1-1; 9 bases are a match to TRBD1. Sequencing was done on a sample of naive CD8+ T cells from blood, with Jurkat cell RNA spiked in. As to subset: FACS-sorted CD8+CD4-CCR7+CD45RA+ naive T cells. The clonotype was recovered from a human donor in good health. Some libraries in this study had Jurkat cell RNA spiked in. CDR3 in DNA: TGTGCCAGCGCCCGGGACAGGGCGGTTGGCACTGAAGCTTTCTTT. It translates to CASARDRAVGTEAFF.